This is a list of T cell receptor beta chains from one sample in a study of T cell repertoires in cytomegalovirus infection. These receptors are not linked to any known antigen. TCRdb used MiXCR to reprocess the reads, holding one entry per CDR3 protein. The profile covers 700,000 to 850,000 distinct CDR3 sequences, with about 30% appearing a single time and 9.5% to 15% taken by the ten largest. The input for sequencing was cultured CD8+ T cells from PBMCs, taken from culture after CMV antigen stimulation. Receptors originate from a human donor in good health (CMV status not recorded). Some clones in this sample may be carry-over from other donors' samples. Each CDR3 is given with its conserved first and last residue. A D gene is named only where the DNA matches it firmly. The listing skips clone size in some rows; elsewhere it reads once, few, many or a size class.

>NA|TRBV28|TRBJ2-4|TRBD1
CASSLPPRQGPIQYF
TGTGCCAGCAGTTTACCCCCGAGACAGGGACCCATTCAGTACTTC
>many|TRBV7-6|TRBJ1-2|NA
CASSLGSDSNYGYTF
TGTGCCAGCAGCTTAGGGTCAGATTCTAACTATGGCTACACCTTC
>NA|TRBV4-3|TRBJ2-5|NA
CASSQDGGIVPPPETQYF
TGCGCCAGCAGCCAAGATGGGGGCATAGTTCCCCCTCCAGAGACCCAGTACTTC
>NA|TRBV12-3/TRBV12-4|TRBJ2-3|TRBD2
CASFGGLAGDTQYF
TGTGCCAGTTTTGGGGGACTAGCTGGAGATACGCAGTATTTT
>NA|TRBV6-1|TRBJ1-6|NA
CASSEDMGINSPLHF
TGTGCCAGCAGTGAAGATATGGGAATCAATTCACCCCTCCACTTT
>few|TRBV7-9|TRBJ1-1|NA
CASSSEGGNTEAFF
TGTGCCAGCAGCTCCGAAGGGGGGAACACTGAAGCTTTCTTT
>NA|TRBV5-6|TRBJ2-4|TRBD2
CASSLVGGRGKYF
TGTGCCAGCAGCTTGGTGGGCGGGAGGGGCAAGTACTTC
>few|TRBV15|TRBJ2-5|NA
CATSRDVVGETQYF
TGTGCCACCAGCAGAGATGTAGTGGGAGAGACCCAGTACTTC
>NA|TRBV12-5|TRBJ1-5|TRBD1
CASGLGQGVQPQHF
TGTGCTAGTGGTCTCGGACAGGGCGTTCAGCCCCAGCATTTT
>few|TRBV7-9|TRBJ2-3|TRBD2
CASSLMGGSLVSGTDTQYF
TGTGCCAGCAGCTTAATGGGCGGGAGCCTCGTCAGTGGGACAGATACGCAGTATTTT